This T cell receptor (beta chain) was captured in a study of somatic mutations in cytotoxic T cells in rheumatoid arthritis. As for the study in general: Flow cytometric sorting isolated some V beta antibody-stained T-cell populations at nearly 100% purity, and among them were V beta1+ cells that underwent TCRB sequencing.

The CDR3 loop spans 16 amino acids. V lost 5 bases to trimming and J lost 1 base; unmatched junction nucleotides: 9. Germline CDR1 and CDR2: SGHAT and FQNNGV. Study-level points and caveats: Over 20% of CD8+ cells belonged to the largest CD8+ clone in about an eighth of the 65 patients. An increase in CD8+ clonality with age was seen in rheumatoid arthritis patients but not in healthy controls. Which antigens the expanded CD8+ clones targeted was unknown.

In this sample, this clone turned up a few times. The antigen is not known. The method was immunoSEQ multiplex PCR; TCRdb's version includes in-frame clones alone and lacks a portion of them. The sample has about 25,000 clones; roughly 74% are singletons. The source is a woman between 18 and 29 years old in good health. Source material: CD8+ T cells sorted from blood. V is TRBV11-2 and J is TRBJ2-3; the match to TRBD2 covers 7 bases. This CDR3 reads CASSPGPSGGTDTQYF. The CDR3 bases are TGTGCCAGCAGCCCTGGGCCCAGCGGGGGCACAGATACGCAGTATTTT.